The 28 T cell receptor beta chains below all came from one sample that was sequenced in a study of cytomegalovirus exposure and HLA in healthy donors. Vbeta (60) and Jbeta (13) primers were used in the PCR. Method: immunoSEQ multiplex PCR; TCRdb's copy keeps in-frame clones and lacks some. The table includes hundreds of thousands of clones, around 90% detected once. The sequenced sample consisted of PBMCs. The receptors shown here come from a woman younger than 35 in good health and CMV-seronegative.

The chain joins TRBV19 to TRBJ1-1; D uncertain. Trimming left V 6 bases short and J 1 base short, with 6 bases between. The CDR3 totals 12 residues. Germline V CDR1 and CDR2: LNHDA, SQIVND (reference sequence). CDR3 residues: CASRSKNTEAFF. DNA of the CDR3: TGTGCCAGTAGGTCAAAGAACACTGAAGCTTTCTTT.

This chain joins TRBV5-8 and TRBJ2-7, with 11 bases lining up with TRBD2. V gave up 0 bases and J gave up 2 bases; unmatched junction bases: 10. Germline CDR1 and CDR2: SGHTS and YDEGEE. This CDR3 region has 18 residues. The CDR3 sequence: CASSLVGALTSGAYEQYF. The CDR3 bases are TGTGCCAGCAGCTTGGTGGGGGCTCTGACTAGCGGGGCCTACGAGCAGTACTTC.

This sequence joins TRBV19 and TRBJ1-1; D possibly corresponds to TRBD1 (5 bases). The germline gives CDR1 LNHDA, CDR2 SQIVND (reference sequence). V was clipped by 1 base and J by 6 bases, with 12 bases between them. The CDR3 contains 14 residues. CDR3 region: CASSIVGGTSEAFF. Here the CDR3 DNA reads TGTGCCAGTAGTATAGTTGGGGGGACTTCTGAAGCTTTCTTT.

The chain is built from TRBV6-1 and TRBJ1-5, with D perhaps TRBD1 (5 bases). The CDR3 totals 15 residues. Trimming took 6 bases from V and 3 from J, leaving 15 bases between them. The V gene's germline CDR1 is MNHNS and CDR2 SASEGT. Written as DNA, the CDR3 is TGTGCCAGCAGACCACAGGAAGGTCCCAATCAGCCCCAGCATTTT. Translating gives CASRPQEGPNQPQHF.

V is TRBV9 and J is TRBJ1-1; tentative D call: TRBD1 (5 bases). Between the trimmed V and J ends, which lost 0 bases and 0 bases, there was a span of 9 bases. The CDR3 runs to 15 residues. Germline V lookup: CDR1 SGDLS, CDR2 YYNGEE. Written as DNA, the CDR3 is TGTGCCAGCAGCGTAGTGGAGGGGCTGAACACTGAAGCTTTCTTT. Translation gives CASSVVEGLNTEAFF.

V is TRBV10-2 and J is TRBJ2-7, with D possibly matching TRBD2 (6 bases). V lost 4 bases, J lost 3 bases, and 22 bases lay in between. Germline values: CDR1 WSHSY, CDR2 SAAADI. The CDR3 has 17 residues. DNA of the CDR3: TGCGCCAGCAGTGGGGTCCTACTAGCCGTGGACGACTACGAGCAGTACTTC. This encodes CASSGVLLAVDDYEQYF.

In its sample, this clone was seen once. V usage is TRBV9 and J usage is TRBJ2-2, with 11 nucleotides matching TRBD2. V was pared by 9 bases and J by 4 bases, with 11 bases of the junction left unmatched. The CDR3 runs to 16 residues. CDR1 and CDR2 from the germline V gene are SGDLS and YYNGEE. CDR3 DNA: TGTGCCACCGGGAGTATGACTAGCGGGGCCACCGGGGAGCTGTTTTTT. Translating gives CATGSMTSGATGELFF.

CDR3 nucleotide sequence: TGTGCCAGCAGTGTTGGGACAGGAAATCAGCCCCAGCATTTT. This encodes CASSVGTGNQPQHF. This chain joins TRBV2 and TRBJ1-5, with TRBD1 matching over 8 bases. The CDR3 totals 14 residues. In germline, CDR1 is SNHLY, CDR2 FYNNEI. V lost 4 bases, J lost 4 bases, and 3 bases stayed unmatched.

The chain recombines TRBV7-2 with TRBJ2-3; D might be TRBD2 (5 bases). Looked up from germline, CDR1 is SGHTA and CDR2 is FQGNSA. The V end lost 5 bases, the J end lost 6 bases, and 15 bases lay between the germline ends. The CDR3 runs to 14 residues. The CDR3 spells CASSLQAGEDTQYF. The DNA of the CDR3 is TGTGCCAGCAGCCTCCAGGCGGGTGAGGATACGCAGTATTTT.

V and J are TRBV19 and TRBJ1-1; D gene unclear. This CDR3 has 11 residues. CDR1 and CDR2 from the germline V gene are LNHDA and SQIVND (reference sequence). Trimming left V 9 bases short and J 7 bases short, with 12 bases between. CDR3 amino acids: CASQRAFEAFF. CDR3 DNA sequence: TGTGCCAGCCAGAGGGCCTTTGAAGCTTTCTTT.

The CDR3 nucleotides read TGTGCCAGCTCGCCCGGGACTAGCCGCTACAATGAGCAGTTCTTC. It codes for CASSPGTSRYNEQFF. The chain uses TRBV18 and TRBJ2-1; 9 bases agree with TRBD2. The CDR3 contains 15 residues. The junction had 6 bases not matched to a gene; V was cut back by 6 bases and J by 3 bases. Per the germline V gene, CDR1 is KGHSH and CDR2 is LQKENI.

The chain couples TRBV15 to TRBJ2-7, with D tentatively TRBD1 (5 bases). Germline loops: CDR1 LNHNV, CDR2 YYDKDF (reference sequence). This CDR3 is built from 11 residues. The V and J ends lost 8 bases and 4 bases respectively, with 9 bases between them. The CDR3, as DNA: TGTGCCACCCGTCAGGGATACGAGCAGTACTTC. It encodes CATRQGYEQYF.

The rearrangement joins TRBV7-9 to TRBJ1-6; D is undetermined. Trimming removed 4 bases from V and 9 bases from J, with 16 bases in between. The CDR3 covers 15 residues. Germline CDR1 and CDR2: SEHNR and FQNEAQ (reference sequence). CDR3 DNA: TGTGCCAGCAGCTCCGAGGGCGTGATAGTTTCACCCCTCCACTTT. Translating gives CASSSEGVIVSPLHF.

V gene TRBV6-4 combines with J gene TRBJ2-3, with 9 bases matching TRBD1. Germline V gives CDR1 MRHNA, CDR2 SNTAGT. The CDR3 runs to 14 residues. The ends lost 5 bases at V and 4 bases at J; junction bases unmatched: 4. The CDR3: CASSLQGASDTQYF. The CDR3 DNA follows: TGTGCCAGCAGTCTACAGGGGGCGTCAGATACGCAGTATTTT.

The gene calls are TRBV15 and TRBJ1-3; D remains ambiguous. Trimming removed 0 bases at V and 2 bases at J, with 11 bases between. Germline values: CDR1 LNHNV, CDR2 YYDKDF (reference sequence). This CDR3 comprises 16 residues. The CDR3 reads CATSRDRGPPGNTIYF. DNA for the CDR3: TGTGCCACCAGCAGAGATAGAGGGCCACCTGGAAACACCATATATTTT.

The chain recombines TRBV5-6 with TRBJ2-1; 10 bases match TRBD2. There are 14 residues in the CDR3. With 2 bases clipped from V and 8 bases from J, the junction kept 4 bases outside the gene matches. Germline values: CDR1 SGHDT, CDR2 YYEEEE. In nucleotides, the CDR3 is TGTGCCAGCAGCTTCGGGACTAGCGTCCATGAGCAGTTCTTC. Amino acid sequence: CASSFGTSVHEQFF.

This clone was seen a single time. V gene TRBV7-3 combines with J gene TRBJ2-1, with D unclear. V shed 0 bases and J shed 2 bases, with 11 bases lying between them. The germline V gene has CDR1 SGHTA and CDR2 FQGTGA. The CDR3 has 16 amino acids. This CDR3 reads CASSLTSTLTYNEQFF. CDR3 DNA sequence: TGTGCCAGCAGCTTAACTAGCACCCTGACCTACAATGAGCAGTTCTTC.

V gene TRBV10-3 combines with J gene TRBJ1-1, with no clear D. The V end was cut by 8 bases, the J end by 0 bases, with 10 bases between. In germline, CDR1 is ENHRY, CDR2 SYGVKD. The CDR3 extends over 13 amino acids. CDR3 sequence: CAIAAEMNTEAFF. The CDR3 bases are TGTGCCATCGCGGCAGAAATGAACACTGAAGCTTTCTTT.

The V and J genes are TRBV2 and TRBJ2-7; 10 nucleotides align to TRBD1. The CDR3 is made up of 14 amino acids. The V segment lost 11 bases and the J segment 6 bases; nucleotides outside the gene matches: 13. Germline CDR1 and CDR2: SNHLY and FYNNEI. CDR3 in amino acids: CAGRGTGAFSEQYF. The CDR3 DNA follows: TGTGCCGGACGTGGGACAGGGGCCTTCTCCGAGCAGTACTTC. The variable domain in full, with the rest retrieved from reference TRBV2 and TRBJ2-7, is EPEVTQTPSHQVTQMGQEVILRCVPISNHLYFYWYRQILGQKVEFLVSFYNNEISEKSEIFDDQFSVERPDGSNFTLKIRSTKLEDSAMYFCAGRGTGAFSEQYFGPGTRLTVT.

The chain uses TRBV25-1 and TRBJ1-5, with D possibly TRBD1 on 6 matching bases. V was trimmed by 2 bases and J by 0 bases, leaving 8 bases between them. CDR1 is MGHDK and CDR2 is SYGVNS in the germline V gene. The CDR3 is 15 amino acids. CDR3 amino acids: CASSEEGDSNQPQHF. DNA for the CDR3: TGTGCCAGCAGTGAAGAGGGGGATAGCAATCAGCCCCAGCATTTT.

V and J are TRBV5-6 and TRBJ1-1; D not certain. Between the trimmed V and J ends, which lost 3 bases and 1 base, there was a span of 7 bases. The CDR3 covers 13 residues. Germline loops: CDR1 SGHDT, CDR2 YYEEEE. CDR3 bases: TGTGCCAGCAGCTCGAGGTCGAACACTGAAGCTTTCTTT. It yields the protein CASSSRSNTEAFF.

The chain employs TRBV30 and TRBJ2-3; 9 bases align to TRBD2. The V segment lost 1 base and the J segment 4 bases; nucleotides outside the gene matches: 6. In germline, CDR1 is GTSNPN, CDR2 SVGIG (reference sequence). This CDR3 comprises 15 residues. The CDR3: CAWSGVSGGADTQYF. CDR3 coding DNA: TGTGCCTGGAGTGGGGTTAGCGGGGGCGCAGATACGCAGTATTTT. The variable domain in full, completed from reference TRBV30 and TRBJ2-3, reads SQTIHQWPATLVQPVGSPLSLECTVEGTSNPNLYWYRQAAGRGLQLLFYSVGIGQISSEVPQNLSASRPQDRQFILSSKKLLLSDSGFYLCAWSGVSGGADTQYFGPGTRLTVL.

This chain connects TRBV7-2 to TRBJ2-7, with D unresolved. V was shortened by 1 base and J by 1 base, with 5 bases between the two germline ends. Germline assignment: CDR1 SGHTA and CDR2 FQGNSA. This CDR3 region has 13 residues. The CDR3 region has the DNA TGTGCCAGCAGCTTAGTACAGTCCTACGAGCAGTACTTC. Translating gives CASSLVQSYEQYF.

The CDR3 loop reads CASSVGPSTYEQYF. The CDR3, as DNA: TGTGCCAGCAGCGTAGGGCCTAGCACCTACGAGCAGTACTTC. V gene TRBV9 combines with J gene TRBJ2-7; possible D gene TRBD2, 5 bases. The CDR3 covers 14 residues. The V gene's germline CDR1 is SGDLS and CDR2 YYNGEE. V gave up 0 bases and J gave up 2 bases, with 9 bases separating them.

This chain links TRBV6-1 with TRBJ2-5, with 12 positions matching TRBD2. After removal of 4 bases from V and 1 base from J, the junction contained 4 bases not matched to a gene. Germline V CDR1 and CDR2: MNHNS, SASEGT. CDR3 length: 16 amino acids. CDR3 residues: CASSALAGGFQETQYF. As DNA, the CDR3 is TGTGCCAGCAGTGCACTAGCGGGGGGCTTCCAAGAGACCCAGTACTTC.

The chain has TRBV11-3 and TRBJ1-1, with TRBD1 identical over 7 bases. Germline V gene sequence: CDR1 SGHNT, CDR2 YENEEA. The CDR3 extends over 12 amino acids. Unmatched junction bases numbered 2, after V lost 5 bases and J lost 5 bases. In DNA form, the CDR3 reads TGTGCCAGCAGCCCAGGGGGGACTGAAGCTTTCTTT. Protein product: CASSPGGTEAFF.

This clone occurred a few times. CDR3 loop: CASSQEIRDGYTF. The CDR3 region has the DNA TGTGCCAGCAGCCAAGAAATCAGGGATGGCTACACCTTC. The chain links TRBV14 to TRBJ1-2, with TRBD1 as a possible D gene (5 bases). The CDR3 runs 13 residues. The V end was cut by 0 bases, the J end by 6 bases, with 8 bases between. Germline loops: CDR1 SGHDN, CDR2 FVKESK.

This chain joins TRBV5-1 and TRBJ1-1; TRBD1 agrees at 8 bases. Trimming took 1 base from V and 6 from J; bases not matched to a gene: 5. CDR1 SGHRS and CDR2 YFSETQ come from the germline V gene. CDR3 length: 14 residues. The CDR3: CASSLPGGASEAFF. The CDR3 DNA sequence: TGCGCCAGCAGCTTGCCAGGGGGCGCTTCTGAAGCTTTCTTT.